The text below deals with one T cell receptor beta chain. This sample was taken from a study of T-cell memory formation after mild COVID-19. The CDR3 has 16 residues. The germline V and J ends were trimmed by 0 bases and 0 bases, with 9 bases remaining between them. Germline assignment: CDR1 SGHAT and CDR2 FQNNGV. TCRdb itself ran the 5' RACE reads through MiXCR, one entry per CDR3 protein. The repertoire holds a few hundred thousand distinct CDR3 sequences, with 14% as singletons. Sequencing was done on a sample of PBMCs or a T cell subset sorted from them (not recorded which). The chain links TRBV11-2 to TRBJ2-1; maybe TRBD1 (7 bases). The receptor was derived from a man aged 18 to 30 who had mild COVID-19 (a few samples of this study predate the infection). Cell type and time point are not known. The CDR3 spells CASSLDRGVSYNEQFF. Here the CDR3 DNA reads TGTGCCAGCAGCTTAGACAGGGGGGTCTCCTACAATGAGCAGTTCTTC.